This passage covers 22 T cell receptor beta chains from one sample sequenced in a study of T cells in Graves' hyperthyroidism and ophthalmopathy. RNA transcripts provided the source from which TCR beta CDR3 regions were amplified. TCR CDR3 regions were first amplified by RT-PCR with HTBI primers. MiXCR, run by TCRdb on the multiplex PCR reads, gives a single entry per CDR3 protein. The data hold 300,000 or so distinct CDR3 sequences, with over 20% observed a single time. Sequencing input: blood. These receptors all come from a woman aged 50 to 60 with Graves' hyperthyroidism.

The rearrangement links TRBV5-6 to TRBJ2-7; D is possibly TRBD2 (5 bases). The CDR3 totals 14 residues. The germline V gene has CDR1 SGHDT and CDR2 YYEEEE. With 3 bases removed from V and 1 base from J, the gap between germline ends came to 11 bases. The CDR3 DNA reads TGTGCCAGCAGCTCTACCGGCGGGTCCTACGAGCAGTACTTC. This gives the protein CASSSTGGSYEQYF.

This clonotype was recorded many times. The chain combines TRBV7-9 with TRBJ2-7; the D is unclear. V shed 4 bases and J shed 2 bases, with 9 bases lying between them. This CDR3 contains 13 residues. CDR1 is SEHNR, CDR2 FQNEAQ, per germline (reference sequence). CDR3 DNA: TGTGCCAGCAGCTCGGACGGGCCCTACGAGCAGTACTTC. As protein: CASSSDGPYEQYF.

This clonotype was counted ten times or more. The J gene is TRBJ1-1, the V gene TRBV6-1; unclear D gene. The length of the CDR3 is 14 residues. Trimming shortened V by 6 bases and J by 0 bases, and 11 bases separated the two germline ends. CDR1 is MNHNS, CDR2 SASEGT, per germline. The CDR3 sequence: CASRSGSMNTEAFF. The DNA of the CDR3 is TGTGCCAGCAGGTCCGGGTCGATGAACACTGAAGCTTTCTTT.

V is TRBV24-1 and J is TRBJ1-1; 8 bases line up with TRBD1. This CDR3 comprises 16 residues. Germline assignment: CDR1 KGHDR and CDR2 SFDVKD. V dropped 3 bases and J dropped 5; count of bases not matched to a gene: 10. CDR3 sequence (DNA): TGTGCCACCAGTGATCATACTGGACAGGGAAGGACTGAAGCTTTCTTT. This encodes CATSDHTGQGRTEAFF.

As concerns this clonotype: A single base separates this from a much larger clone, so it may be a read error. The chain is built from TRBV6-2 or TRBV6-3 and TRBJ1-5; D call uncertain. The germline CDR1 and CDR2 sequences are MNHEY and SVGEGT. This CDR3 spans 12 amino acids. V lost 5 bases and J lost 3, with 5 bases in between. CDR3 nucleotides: TGTGCCAGCAGTGTTACCAATCAGCCCCAGCATTTT. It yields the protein CASSVTNQPQHF.

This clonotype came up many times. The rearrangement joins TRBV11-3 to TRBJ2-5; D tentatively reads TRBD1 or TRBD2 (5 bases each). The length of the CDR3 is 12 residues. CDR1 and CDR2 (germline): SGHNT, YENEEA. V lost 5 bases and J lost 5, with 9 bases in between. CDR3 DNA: TGTGCCAGCAGCACCGGGGCGGAGACCCAGTACTTC. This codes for CASSTGAETQYF.

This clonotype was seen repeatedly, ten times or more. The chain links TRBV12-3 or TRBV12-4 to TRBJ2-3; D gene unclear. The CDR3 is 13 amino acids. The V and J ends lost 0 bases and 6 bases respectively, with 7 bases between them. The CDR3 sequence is CASSLAEGDTQYF. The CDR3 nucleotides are TGTGCCAGCAGTTTAGCAGAAGGTGATACGCAGTATTTT.

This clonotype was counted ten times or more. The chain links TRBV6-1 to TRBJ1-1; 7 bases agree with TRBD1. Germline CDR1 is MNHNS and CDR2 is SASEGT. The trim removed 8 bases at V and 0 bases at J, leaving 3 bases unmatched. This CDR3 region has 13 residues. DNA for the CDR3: TGTGCCAGCTACAGGGGCATGAACACTGAAGCTTTCTTT. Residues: CASYRGMNTEAFF.

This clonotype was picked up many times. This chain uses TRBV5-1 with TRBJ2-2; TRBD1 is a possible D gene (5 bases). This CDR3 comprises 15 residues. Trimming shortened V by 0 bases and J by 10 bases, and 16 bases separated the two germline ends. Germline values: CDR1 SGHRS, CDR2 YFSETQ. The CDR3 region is CASSLGQMTFEELFF. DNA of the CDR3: TGCGCCAGCAGCTTGGGACAGATGACGTTTGAGGAGCTGTTTTTT.

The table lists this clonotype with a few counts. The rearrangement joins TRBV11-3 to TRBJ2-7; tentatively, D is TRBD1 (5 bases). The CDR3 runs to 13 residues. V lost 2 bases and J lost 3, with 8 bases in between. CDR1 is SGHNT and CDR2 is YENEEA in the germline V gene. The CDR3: CASSLRQIYEQYF. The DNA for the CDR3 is TGTGCCAGCAGCTTAAGACAGATCTACGAGCAGTACTTC.

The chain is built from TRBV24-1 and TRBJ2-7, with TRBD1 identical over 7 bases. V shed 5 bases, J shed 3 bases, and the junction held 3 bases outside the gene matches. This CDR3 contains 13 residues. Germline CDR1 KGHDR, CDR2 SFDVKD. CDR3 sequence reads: CATSAPGGYEQYF. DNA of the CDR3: TGTGCCACCAGTGCGCCAGGGGGCTACGAGCAGTACTTC.

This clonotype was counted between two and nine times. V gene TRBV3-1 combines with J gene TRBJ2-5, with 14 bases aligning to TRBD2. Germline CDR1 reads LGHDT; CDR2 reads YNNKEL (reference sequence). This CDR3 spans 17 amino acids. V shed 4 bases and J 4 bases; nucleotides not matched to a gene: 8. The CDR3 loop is CASSRQTSGGARETQYF. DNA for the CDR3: TGTGCCAGCAGCCGCCAGACTAGCGGGGGGGCCAGAGAGACCCAGTACTTC.

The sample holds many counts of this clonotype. The chain's CDR3 is CSATDRNSTYEQYF. The CDR3 nucleotides read TGCAGTGCTACTGACAGGAATTCTACCTACGAGCAGTACTTC. This chain uses TRBV20-1 with TRBJ2-7; the D gene is possibly TRBD1 (6 bases). CDR1 is DFQATT, CDR2 SNEGSKA, per germline (reference sequence). V shed 4 bases and J shed 2 bases, with 15 bases lying between them. The CDR3 has 14 residues.

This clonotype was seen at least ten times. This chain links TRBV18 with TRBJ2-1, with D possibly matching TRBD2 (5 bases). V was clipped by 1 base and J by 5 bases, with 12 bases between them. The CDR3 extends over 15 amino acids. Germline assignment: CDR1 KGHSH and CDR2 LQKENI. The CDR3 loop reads CASSPQSGRNNEQFF. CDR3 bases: TGTGCCAGCTCACCACAGAGCGGCAGAAACAATGAGCAGTTCTTC. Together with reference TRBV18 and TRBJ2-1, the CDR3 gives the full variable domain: NAGVMQNPRHLVRRRGQEARLRCSPMKGHSHVYWYRQLPEEGLKFMVYLQKENIIDESGMPKERFSAEFPKEGPSILRIQQVVRGDSAAYFCASSPQSGRNNEQFFGPGTRLTVL.

The CDR3 loop is CASRTPQGGGEQFF. In DNA form, the CDR3 reads TGTGCCAGTAGAACTCCCCAGGGGGGGGGTGAGCAGTTCTTC. The chain combines TRBV28 with TRBJ2-1, with D perhaps assigned TRBD1 or TRBD2 (7 bases each). The CDR3 runs 14 residues. Germline V gene data show CDR1 as MDHEN and CDR2 as SYDVKM. V was cut by 9 bases and J by 9 bases, with 21 bases left in between.

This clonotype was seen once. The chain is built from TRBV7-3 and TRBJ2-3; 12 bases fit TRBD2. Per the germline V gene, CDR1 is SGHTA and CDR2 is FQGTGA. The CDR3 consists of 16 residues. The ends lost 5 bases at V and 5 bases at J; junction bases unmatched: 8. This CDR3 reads CASSGASGRAKDTQYF. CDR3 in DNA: TGTGCCAGCAGCGGCGCTAGCGGGAGGGCAAAAGATACGCAGTATTTT.

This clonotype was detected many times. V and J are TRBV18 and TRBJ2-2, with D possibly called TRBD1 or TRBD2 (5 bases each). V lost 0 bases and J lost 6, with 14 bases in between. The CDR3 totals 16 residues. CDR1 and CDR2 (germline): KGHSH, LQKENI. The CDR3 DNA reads TGTGCCAGCTCACCACCGAGGGTGATGGGGGCCGGGGAGCTGTTTTTT. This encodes CASSPPRVMGAGELFF.

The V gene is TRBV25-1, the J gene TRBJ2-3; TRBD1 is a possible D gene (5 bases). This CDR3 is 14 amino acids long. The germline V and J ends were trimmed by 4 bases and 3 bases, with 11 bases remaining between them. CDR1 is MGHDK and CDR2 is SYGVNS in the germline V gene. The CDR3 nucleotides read TGTGCCAGCAGTGGGCAGGGAAGAACAGATACGCAGTATTTT. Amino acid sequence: CASSGQGRTDTQYF.

CDR3 bases: TGCGCCAGCAGTGAGAGGGATATCGCTGAAGCTTTCTTT. Amino acid sequence: CASSERDIAEAFF. The rearrangement links TRBV10-1 to TRBJ1-1; no reliable D call. Germline loops: CDR1 WNHNN, CDR2 SYGVQD (reference sequence). V gave up 2 bases and J gave up 6 bases, with 10 bases separating them. The CDR3 sequence is 13 residues long.

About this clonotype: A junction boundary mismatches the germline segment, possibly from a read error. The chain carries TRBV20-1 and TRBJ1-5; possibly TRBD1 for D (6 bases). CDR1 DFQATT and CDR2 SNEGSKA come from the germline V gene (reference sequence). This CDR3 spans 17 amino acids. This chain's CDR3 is CSARDPRTDLRNRPQHF. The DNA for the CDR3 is TGCAGTGCTAGAGATCCCCGGACAGATCTGCGCAATCGGCCCCAGCATTTT.

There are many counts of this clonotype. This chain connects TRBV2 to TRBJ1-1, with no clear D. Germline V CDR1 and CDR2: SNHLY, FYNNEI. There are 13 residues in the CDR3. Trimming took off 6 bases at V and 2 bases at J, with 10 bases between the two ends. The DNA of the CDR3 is TGTGCCAGCAGGAAAACAGCTAACACTGAAGCTTTCTTT. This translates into CASRKTANTEAFF.

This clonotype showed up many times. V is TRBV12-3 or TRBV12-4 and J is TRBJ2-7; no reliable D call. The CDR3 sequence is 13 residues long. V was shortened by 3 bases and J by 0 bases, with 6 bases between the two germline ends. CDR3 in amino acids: CASSFINSYEQYF. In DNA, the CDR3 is TGTGCCAGCAGTTTCATCAACTCCTACGAGCAGTACTTC.